This TCR beta chain was sequenced during a study of immune reconstitution after stem cell transplant in scleroderma. In TCRdb, the RT-PCR reads were re-called with MiXCR into one record per CDR3 protein. The data contain thousands of distinct CDR3 sequences, 6% to 6.5% of them singletons. With 6 bases clipped from V and 2 bases from J, the junction kept 4 bases outside the gene matches. This CDR3 has 14 amino acids. Germline loops: CDR1 MNHEY, CDR2 SMNVEV (reference sequence). Sample collection was performed before or after autologous hematopoietic stem cell transplantation (not recorded which). The rearrangement uses TRBV27 and TRBJ2-5; 9 bases are a match to TRBD1. The clonotype comes from a female donor with systemic sclerosis. CDR3 sequence (DNA): TGTGCCAGCAGCGGGGACAGGGTGCAAGAGACCCAGTACTTC. Translated: CASSGDRVQETQYF.